Presented here are 17 T cell receptor beta chains from one specimen sequenced in a study of cytomegalovirus exposure and HLA in healthy donors. Use of 60 Vbeta and 13 Jbeta primers characterized the PCR. Data came from immunoSEQ multiplex PCR; TCRdb stores just in-frame clones and leaves some out. The data show 30,000 to 45,000 clones, around 81% seen once. Sequences were obtained from PBMCs. Source of these receptors: a woman aged 40-49 years in good health and CMV-seronegative.

This clone showed up just a few times. The V and J genes are TRBV18 and TRBJ2-1; TRBD2 aligns across 11 bases. Trimming took 3 bases from V and 9 from J; bases not matched to a gene: 4. Germline CDR1 and CDR2: KGHSH and LQKENI. The CDR3 contains 14 residues. The CDR3 loop is CASSPTTSGVEQFF. The CDR3, as DNA: TGTGCCAGCTCACCGACGACTAGCGGGGTTGAGCAGTTCTTC.

This chain uses TRBV2 with TRBJ1-6, with D tentatively TRBD1 (5 bases). This CDR3 is built from 16 residues. V shed 6 bases and J shed 9 bases, with 21 bases lying between them. Germline CDR1 SNHLY, CDR2 FYNNEI. The CDR3 DNA reads TGTGCCAGCAGGTGGGGTTTAGGCAGGGTGTTTTCACCCCTCCACTTT. Translated, it gives CASRWGLGRVFSPLHF.

The chain is built from TRBV6-6 and TRBJ1-2; TRBD1 aligns across 7 bases. Germline CDR1 and CDR2: MNHNY and SVGAGI (reference sequence). Trimming cost V 6 bases and J 4 bases; bases outside gene matches: 8. The CDR3 spans 14 residues. The CDR3 loop reads CASRRLGTAYGYTF. The CDR3 DNA is TGTGCCAGCAGGAGGCTGGGGACAGCCTATGGCTACACCTTC.

The rearrangement links TRBV28 to TRBJ1-4; D unclear. Germline V lookup: CDR1 MDHEN, CDR2 SYDVKM. The CDR3 has 11 residues. The germline V and J ends were trimmed by 6 bases and 11 bases, with 10 bases remaining between them. The CDR3 DNA reads TGTGCCAGCAGCGAGACACTGAAACTGTTTTTT. It encodes CASSETLKLFF.

V and J are TRBV6-1 and TRBJ1-5; a weak D match, TRBD1 (6 bases). Deletions cut 3 bases from V and 2 bases from J, with 14 bases between. The germline V gene has CDR1 MNHNS and CDR2 SASEGT. The CDR3 is 16 amino acids. CDR3 coding DNA: TGTGCCAGCAGTGATGGGGCGGGGGCGGGCAATCAGCCCCAGCATTTT. It codes for CASSDGAGAGNQPQHF.

The chain joins TRBV29-1 to TRBJ1-1; D may be TRBD1 (5 bases). The V end lost 4 bases, the J end lost 3 bases, and 15 bases lay between the germline ends. The CDR3 totals 14 residues. Germline V gene sequence: CDR1 SQVTM, CDR2 ANQGSEA. The CDR3 region is CSVALGRVDTEAFF. The DNA of the CDR3 is TGCAGCGTTGCCCTGGGGCGAGTTGACACTGAAGCTTTCTTT.

V is TRBV6-1 and J is TRBJ1-6, with D tentatively TRBD1 (5 bases). Looked up from germline, CDR1 is MNHNS and CDR2 is SASEGT. The V end was cut by 4 bases, the J end by 15 bases, with 16 bases between. The CDR3 covers 13 residues. The CDR3 region has the DNA TGTGCCAGCAGTGTATCAGGGCTGGCGCTCCTCCACTTT. It codes for CASSVSGLALLHF.

The chain recombines TRBV7-3 with TRBJ1-6; 7 nucleotides line up with TRBD1. Looked up from germline, CDR1 is SGHTA and CDR2 is FQGTGA. This CDR3 comprises 14 residues. The junction had 2 bases not matched to a gene; V was cut back by 3 bases and J by 6 bases. The CDR3: CASSLGTANSPLHF. The CDR3 DNA is TGTGCCAGCAGCTTGGGGACAGCTAATTCACCCCTCCACTTT.

The chain has TRBV5-1 and TRBJ1-1; D unresolved. Germline V gene sequence: CDR1 SGHRS, CDR2 YFSETQ. Between the trimmed V and J ends, which lost 0 bases and 3 bases, there was a span of 6 bases. This CDR3 region has 13 residues. The CDR3 coding sequence is TGCGCCAGCAGCTTGGAATTAGACACTGAAGCTTTCTTT. Protein sequence: CASSLELDTEAFF.

The count of this clone is one. The chain uses TRBV6-6 and TRBJ2-1; maybe TRBD1 (5 bases). The V end lost 3 bases, the J end lost 7 bases, and 13 bases lay between the germline ends. The germline V gene encodes CDR1 MNHNY and CDR2 SVGAGI (reference sequence). The CDR3 has 14 amino acids. CDR3 sequence (DNA): TGTGCCAGCAGTTATAAAAGGCAGGGTAATGAGCAGTTCTTC. It translates to CASSYKRQGNEQFF.

This chain joins TRBV5-8 and TRBJ2-3; 7 positions match TRBD1. Unmatched junction bases numbered 10, after V lost 3 bases and J lost 0 bases. Germline lookup yields CDR1 SGHTS and CDR2 YDEGEE. This CDR3 is 17 amino acids long. CDR3 protein: CASSSLGTAISTDTQYF. CDR3 DNA sequence: TGTGCCAGCAGCTCTCTCGGGACAGCCATTAGCACAGATACGCAGTATTTT.

J is TRBJ1-5 and V is TRBV19; D not resolved. The CDR3 spans 14 residues. CDR1 is LNHDA and CDR2 is SQIVND in the germline V gene (reference sequence). The V gene lost 5 bases and the J gene lost 2 bases, with 10 bases spanning the gap. The CDR3 region has the DNA TGTGCCAGTAGTGGTGTAGTGGGCAATCAGCCCCAGCATTTT. Protein product: CASSGVVGNQPQHF.

In DNA, the CDR3 is TGTGCCAGCAGCCAAGCGTTGACGGGGGGCCGAGAGACCCAGTACTTC. Its translation: CASSQALTGGRETQYF. The chain links TRBV14 to TRBJ2-5; TRBD2 is a possible D gene (7 bases). Germline values: CDR1 SGHDN, CDR2 FVKESK. V was pared by 1 base and J by 4 bases, with 16 bases between. The CDR3 is 16 residues long. Complete variable domain (other parts from reference TRBV14 and TRBJ2-5): EAGVTQFPSHSVIEKGQTVTLRCDPISGHDNLYWYRRVMGKEIKFLLHFVKESKQDESGMPNNRFLAERTGGTYSTLKVQPAELEDSGVYFCASSQALTGGRETQYFGPGTRLLVL.

This chain connects TRBV25-1 to TRBJ1-4; 7 bases match TRBD1. V lost 6 bases and J lost 5; bases outside the gene matches: 6. The germline gives CDR1 MGHDK, CDR2 SYGVNS. The CDR3 has 14 residues. The CDR3 nucleotides are TGTGCCAGCAGACGACAGGGTCTAAATGAAAAACTGTTTTTT. It is translated as CASRRQGLNEKLFF.

The chain is built from TRBV4-1 and TRBJ2-2, with 11 bases that match TRBD2. CDR1 and CDR2 from the germline V gene are MGHRA and YSYEKL. V was clipped by 1 base and J by 6 bases; unmatched bases: 4. The CDR3 covers 16 residues. The CDR3, as DNA: TGCGCCAGCAGCCAAGCCGGACTAGCGGGCTCCGGGGAGCTGTTTTTT. As protein: CASSQAGLAGSGELFF.

The chain combines TRBV4-1 with TRBJ2-1; TRBD1 matches at 7 bases. Trimming cost V 4 bases and J 6 bases; bases outside gene matches: 18. The CDR3 sequence is 18 residues long. CDR1 is MGHRA, CDR2 YSYEKL, per germline. CDR3 residues: CASSLMTPTGQQGNEQFF. In nucleotides, the CDR3 is TGCGCCAGCAGCCTCATGACCCCTACGGGACAGCAAGGCAATGAGCAGTTCTTC.

The V call is TRBV28, the J call TRBJ2-7; possibly TRBD1 for D (5 bases). V was trimmed by 6 bases and J by 4 bases, leaving 7 bases between them. The germline V gene encodes CDR1 MDHEN and CDR2 SYDVKM. The CDR3 is 11 residues long. CDR3 amino acids: CASRAGYEQYV. DNA for the CDR3: TGTGCCAGCAGGGCAGGGTACGAGCAGTACGTC.